The 18 T cell receptor beta chains listed next were all sequenced from one sample in a study of human T cells and chemical hapten exposure. TCRdb re-called the RACE reads through MiXCR, storing one row per CDR3 protein. The sample has more than 85,000 distinct CDR3 sequences, more than 9.5% seen once. Time point specified: patch test 2, 6 weeks after DPC sensitization. Noted treatment: therapeutic diphenylcyclopropenone sensitization with weekly scalp DPC. Material: whole blood, obtained in connection with sensitization to the hapten diphenylcyclopropenone (DPC). The receptors shown here come from a man aged 35 to 55 with alopecia areata. Some clones in this sample may be carry-over from other donors' samples.

The chain links TRBV7-2 to TRBJ2-3; TRBD2 aligns across 9 bases. CDR1 and CDR2 (germline): SGHTA, FQGNSA. This CDR3 is 15 amino acids long. V shed 5 bases, J shed 4 bases, and the junction held 7 bases outside the gene matches. The chain's CDR3 is CASSPGLAFPDTQYF. In DNA, the CDR3 is TGTGCCAGCAGCCCGGGACTAGCATTTCCAGATACGCAGTATTTT. The variable domain in full, with the rest retrieved from reference TRBV7-2 and TRBJ2-3, is GAGVSQSPSNKVTEKGKDVELRCDPISGHTALYWYRQSLGQGLEFLIYFQGNSAPDKSGLPSDRFSAERTGGSVSTLTIQRTQQEDSAVYLCASSPGLAFPDTQYFGPGTRLTVL.

V usage is TRBV29-1 and J usage is TRBJ2-5; TRBD1 agrees at 9 bases. Per the germline V gene, CDR1 is SQVTM and CDR2 is ANQGSEA. V was clipped by 3 bases and J by 6 bases; unmatched bases: 2. The CDR3 is 12 residues long. CDR3 loop: CSVEGQGQTQYF. The DNA for the CDR3 is TGCAGCGTTGAGGGACAGGGCCAGACCCAGTACTTC.

This clonotype was counted at least ten times. This sequence joins TRBV7-8 and TRBJ2-6; 8 nucleotides agree with TRBD1. This CDR3 is 17 amino acids long. V shed 2 bases and J 3 bases; nucleotides not matched to a gene: 6. Germline V gene lookup returns CDR1 SGHVS and CDR2 FQNEAQ. The CDR3 nucleotides read TGTGCCAGCAGCTTACCAGGGGGCTCTTATGGGGCCAACGTCCTGACTTTC. Protein: CASSLPGGSYGANVLTF.

This clonotype was seen only a few times. This chain connects TRBV15 to TRBJ2-1; TRBD1 agrees at 8 bases. V shed 5 bases, J shed 16 bases, and the junction held 10 bases outside the gene matches. The CDR3 runs to 12 residues. Germline CDR1 and CDR2: LNHNV and YYDKDF (reference sequence). The CDR3 is CATSQSDRVIFF. Here the CDR3 DNA reads TGTGCCACCAGCCAGTCGGACAGGGTAATATTCTTC.

The genes are TRBV10-3 and TRBJ2-3; the D is unclear. Deletions cut 10 bases from V and 4 bases from J, with 12 bases between. The CDR3 has 12 residues. Germline assignment: CDR1 ENHRY and CDR2 SYGVKD. The DNA for the CDR3 is TGTGCCACCCAAAACGGTCCAGATACGCAGTATTTT. Encoded protein: CATQNGPDTQYF.

In this sample, this clonotype turned up many times. This chain uses TRBV11-2 with TRBJ2-1, with D perhaps matching TRBD2 (7 bases). The CDR3 has 18 residues. CDR1 is SGHAT, CDR2 FQNNGV, per germline. V lost 1 base and J 7 bases, leaving 23 bases between the germline ends. The CDR3 sequence is CASSLVVGGGGGGNEQFF. The CDR3 DNA reads TGTGCCAGCAGCTTAGTAGTTGGGGGCGGGGGAGGTGGGAATGAGCAGTTCTTC. Looking up the rest from reference TRBV11-2 and TRBJ2-1 gives the full variable domain: EAGVAQSPRYKIIEKRQSVAFWCNPISGHATLYWYQQILGQGPKLLIQFQNNGVVDDSQLPKDRFSAERLKGVDSTLKIQPAKLEDSAVYLCASSLVVGGGGGGNEQFFGPGTRLTVL.

This clonotype was recorded a few times. The CDR3 DNA is TGTGCCAGCAGTTCAGGACAGGCACTGAATGAAAAACTGTTTTTT. It codes for CASSSGQALNEKLFF. The rearrangement uses TRBV2 and TRBJ1-4; 7 nucleotides line up with TRBD1. The CDR3 totals 15 residues. Germline V gene lookup returns CDR1 SNHLY and CDR2 FYNNEI. V was clipped by 5 bases and J by 5 bases; unmatched bases: 8.

The CDR3, as DNA: TGTGCCAGCAGTTCCGCCTCGGCAGGGAGCACAGATACGCAGTATTTT. Encoded protein: CASSSASAGSTDTQYF. This rearrangement joins TRBV28 to TRBJ2-3, with a tentative D call TRBD1 (5 bases). Trimming shortened V by 4 bases and J by 0 bases, and 14 bases separated the two germline ends. CDR3 length: 16 residues. Germline CDR1 MDHEN, CDR2 SYDVKM.

V gene TRBV28 combines with J gene TRBJ2-7; possibly TRBD1 for D (6 bases). This CDR3 comprises 15 residues. Trimming removed 6 bases at V and 0 bases at J, with 15 bases between. Germline assignment: CDR1 MDHEN and CDR2 SYDVKM. The CDR3 DNA is TGTGCCAGCAGCACAATGACAGGTTACTCCTACGAGCAGTACTTC. Amino acids: CASSTMTGYSYEQYF.

In this sample, this clonotype turned up a few times. The chain employs TRBV18 and TRBJ1-3; 7 nucleotides match TRBD1. CDR3 length: 17 residues. The V gene end was trimmed by 2 bases and the J gene end by 0 bases; junction bases not matched to a gene: 7. CDR1 and CDR2 (germline): KGHSH, LQKENI. DNA of the CDR3: TGTGCCAGCTCACCATGGGGACAGCCCAGCTCTGGAAACACCATATATTTT. Its protein product is CASSPWGQPSSGNTIYF.

At least ten counts were recorded for this clonotype. At one end, the junction sequence differs from germline, possibly due to a read error. V is TRBV7-7 and J is TRBJ2-5, with a tentative D call TRBD2 (6 bases). The CDR3 is 14 amino acids. From germline, CDR1 is SSHAT and CDR2 FNYEAQ (reference sequence). The CDR3 nucleotides read TGTGCTAGCAGCTTAGGGACTCCCCCCGGGACCCAGTACTTC. Protein: CASSLGTPPGTQYF. The whole variable domain, filled in from reference TRBV7-7 and TRBJ2-5, reads GAGVSQSPRYKVTKRGQDVTLRCDPISSHATLYWYQQALGQGPEFLTYFNYEAQPDKSGLPSDRFSAERPEGSISTLTIQRTEQRDSAMYRCASSLGTPPGTQYFGPGTRLLVL.

The chain carries TRBV11-3 and TRBJ2-1; TRBD2 matches at 10 bases. The trim removed 0 bases at V and 8 bases at J, leaving 19 bases unmatched. The CDR3 has 20 amino acids. Germline V gene lookup returns CDR1 SGHNT and CDR2 YENEEA. Written as DNA, the CDR3 is TGTGCCAGCAGCTTAGAGGCTAATAGACTAGCGGGTAAAGGGAGGCATGAGCAGTTCTTC. Encoded protein: CASSLEANRLAGKGRHEQFF.

The V and J genes are TRBV5-6 and TRBJ1-1; tentative D call: TRBD1 (6 bases). This CDR3 comprises 14 residues. V was shortened by 1 base and J by 3 bases, with 10 bases between the two germline ends. Germline V gene lookup returns CDR1 SGHDT and CDR2 YYEEEE. The CDR3: CASSLFRGYTEAFF. CDR3 nucleotide sequence: TGTGCCAGCAGCTTGTTTAGGGGGTACACTGAAGCTTTCTTT.

This clonotype was seen many times. This sequence joins TRBV29-1 and TRBJ2-5; perhaps TRBD2 as D (6 bases). Germline lookup yields CDR1 SQVTM and CDR2 ANQGSEA. V was pared by 4 bases and J by 2 bases, with 11 bases between. This CDR3 comprises 13 residues. The CDR3 DNA reads as TGCAGCGTTGTGCGGGACCGACAAGAGACCCAGTACTTC. It is translated as CSVVRDRQETQYF.

V gene TRBV20-1 combines with J gene TRBJ2-5; 13 bases align to TRBD2. Losses at the gene ends were 4 bases for V and 5 bases for J; bases not matched to a gene: 4. The CDR3 is 14 amino acids. The V gene's germline CDR1 is DFQATT and CDR2 SNEGSKA (reference sequence). In nucleotides, the CDR3 is TGCAGTGCTAAGCAGACTAGCGGGAGGGAGACCCAGTACTTC. Encoded protein: CSAKQTSGRETQYF.

This clonotype was counted between two and nine times. CDR3 nucleotides: TGTGCCAGCAGCCCCCCCCGGGACAATGAGCAGTTCTTC. Translating gives CASSPPRDNEQFF. This chain joins TRBV7-9 and TRBJ2-1; the D is unclear. V lost 5 bases, J lost 5 bases, and 10 bases lay in between. Germline lookup yields CDR1 SEHNR and CDR2 FQNEAQ (reference sequence). The CDR3 has 13 amino acids.

This clonotype was counted a few times. This chain links TRBV7-8 with TRBJ1-2, with a weak D call TRBD1 (6 bases). The germline V and J ends were trimmed by 5 bases and 4 bases, with 17 bases remaining between them. The CDR3 extends over 15 amino acids. CDR1 and CDR2 (germline): SGHVS, FQNEAQ. CDR3 nucleotides: TGTGCCAGCAGCCCCCTCTTGGACAGCTCCTATGGCTACACCTTC. This translates into CASSPLLDSSYGYTF. The whole variable domain, filled in from reference TRBV7-8 and TRBJ1-2, reads GAGVSQSPRYKVAKRGQDVALRCDPISGHVSLFWYQQALGQGPEFLTYFQNEAQLDKSGLPSDRFFAERPEGSVSTLKIQRTQQEDSAVYLCASSPLLDSSYGYTFGSGTRLTVV.

This clonotype was counted between two and nine times. The rearrangement joins TRBV7-6 to TRBJ1-1, with D possibly being TRBD1 (6 bases). Germline V gives CDR1 SGHVS, CDR2 FNYEAQ. The CDR3 consists of 13 residues. Trimming removed 6 bases from V and 3 bases from J, with 11 bases in between. The CDR3 loop is CASRQTGHTEAFF. Written as DNA, the CDR3 is TGTGCCAGCAGACAAACAGGGCACACTGAAGCTTTCTTT.